This T cell receptor (beta chain) was captured by sequencing in a study of T-cell reconstitution after alpha-beta-depleted transplantation in children. Germline V gene sequence: CDR1 MGHDK, CDR2 SYGVNS. V was trimmed by 1 base and J by 4 bases, leaving 7 bases between them. The CDR3 runs 13 residues. Ten or more counts support this clonotype. The TCRbeta library incorporated unique molecular identifiers. TCRdb reprocessed the PCR reads with MiXCR, giving one entry per CDR3 protein. The table lists 580,000 or so distinct CDR3 sequences, approximately 22% of them singletons. The clonotype originates from a boy under two years old who had a stem cell transplant for acute myeloid leukemia, so the T cells may come from the graft donor. Specimen: PBMCs, mostly from graft donor cells, collected 360 days after TCRalphabeta/CD19-depleted stem cell transplant. This sequence joins TRBV25-1 and TRBJ1-2; D is unclear. The CDR3 region is CASSESGPYGYTF. Here the CDR3 DNA reads TGTGCCAGCAGTGAATCTGGTCCCTATGGCTACACCTTC.